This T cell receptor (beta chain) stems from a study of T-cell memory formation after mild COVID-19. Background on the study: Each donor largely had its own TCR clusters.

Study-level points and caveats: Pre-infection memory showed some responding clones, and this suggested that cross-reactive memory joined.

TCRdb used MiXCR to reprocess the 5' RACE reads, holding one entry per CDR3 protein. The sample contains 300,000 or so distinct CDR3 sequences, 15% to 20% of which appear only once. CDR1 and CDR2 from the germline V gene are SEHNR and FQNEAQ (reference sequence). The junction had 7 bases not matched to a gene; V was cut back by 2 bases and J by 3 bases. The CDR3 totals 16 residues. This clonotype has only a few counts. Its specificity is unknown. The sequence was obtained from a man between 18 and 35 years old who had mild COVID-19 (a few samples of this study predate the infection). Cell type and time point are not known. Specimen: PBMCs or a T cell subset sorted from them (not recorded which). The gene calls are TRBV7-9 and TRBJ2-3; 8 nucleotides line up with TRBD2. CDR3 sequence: CASSLTGRGGTDTQYF. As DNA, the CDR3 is TGTGCCAGCAGCTTAACAGGACGGGGGGGGACAGATACGCAGTATTTT.